A single sample gave rise to the 20 T cell receptor beta chains below, sequenced in a study of identical twins. TCRdb reanalysed the 5' RACE reads using MiXCR and keeps one entry per CDR3 protein. The sample consists of around 510,000 distinct CDR3 sequences, roughly 13% of them appearing once. The same sample was also used in a study of yellow fever vaccine responses in identical twins.

Material for sequencing was CD4+ T cells sorted from blood. The receptors shown here come from a woman aged 18-29 years in good health.

Only a few counts were recorded for this clonotype. The chain links TRBV28 to TRBJ2-3; D is unresolved. Per germline, CDR1 MDHEN and CDR2 SYDVKM. This CDR3 is built from 14 residues. V dropped 3 bases and J dropped 2 bases, with 9 bases sitting between them. For the CDR3, the DNA is TGTGCCAGCAGTTTCCAGCTAATCACAGATACGCAGTATTTT. It encodes CASSFQLITDTQYF.

This clonotype was seen more than once but under ten times. This chain uses TRBV15 with TRBJ2-7; D is ambiguous. The V end was cut by 3 bases, the J end by 3 bases, with 9 bases between. The CDR3 runs 13 residues. In germline, CDR1 is LNHNV, CDR2 YYDKDF (reference sequence). CDR3 sequence (DNA): TGTGCCACCAGCAGCGGACGGATCTACGAGCAGTACTTC. Translating it yields CATSSGRIYEQYF.

In this sample, this clonotype turned up many times. CDR3 amino acids: CASSVGTGPYEQYF. CDR3 sequence (DNA): TGTGCCAGCAGTGTGGGGACAGGGCCCTACGAGCAGTACTTC. This rearrangement joins TRBV28 to TRBJ2-7, with TRBD1 identical over 9 bases. The V gene end was trimmed by 5 bases and the J gene end by 2 bases; junction bases not matched to a gene: 4. The CDR3 runs to 14 residues. Germline V CDR1 and CDR2: MDHEN, SYDVKM. Combining the CDR3 with reference TRBV28 and TRBJ2-7 gives the whole variable domain DVKVTQSSRYLVKRTGEKVFLECVQDMDHENMFWYRQDPGLGLRLIYFSYDVKMKEKGDIPEGYSVSREKKERFSLILESASTNQTSMYLCASSVGTGPYEQYFGPGTRLTVT.

The chain is built from TRBV7-7 and TRBJ2-7, with 7 bases matching TRBD1. Germline V gives CDR1 SSHAT, CDR2 FNYEAQ (reference sequence). This CDR3 is 12 amino acids long. The CDR3 is CQTGTASYEQYF. CDR3 in DNA: TGTCAGACCGGGACAGCGAGCTACGAGCAGTACTTC. Filled out from reference TRBV7-7 and TRBJ2-7, the complete variable domain reads GAGVSQSPRYKVTKRGQDVTLRCDPISSHATLYWYQQALGQGPEFLTYFNYEAQPDKSGLPSDRFSAERPEGSISTLTIQRTEQRDSAMYRCQTGTASYEQYFGPGTRLTVT.

The sample holds many counts of this clonotype. V gene TRBV12-3 or TRBV12-4 combines with J gene TRBJ1-2, with D uncertain. The CDR3 is made up of 13 amino acids. V was clipped by 2 bases and J by 4 bases, with 8 bases between them. The CDR3 sequence is CASSLMLIYGYTF. DNA of the CDR3: TGTGCCAGCAGTTTAATGTTGATCTATGGCTACACCTTC.

The rearrangement joins TRBV2 to TRBJ2-5; 11 bases align to TRBD1. CDR1 and CDR2 (germline): SNHLY, FYNNEI. The CDR3 is 13 amino acids. Trimming cost V 6 bases and J 3 bases; bases outside gene matches: 0. CDR3 sequence reads: CASRGQGEETQYF. The CDR3 nucleotides are TGTGCCAGCAGGGGACAGGGGGAAGAGACCCAGTACTTC.

This clonotype was seen ten or more times. The chain uses TRBV12-3 or TRBV12-4 and TRBJ2-2; 10 positions match TRBD1. With 6 bases clipped from V and 7 bases from J, the junction kept 8 bases outside the gene matches. This CDR3 has 15 residues. The CDR3 nucleotides are TGTGCCAGCAGCATCGACAGGGGGCTTGTCGGGGAGCTGTTTTTT. Translating gives CASSIDRGLVGELFF.

The chain employs TRBV6-6 and TRBJ2-5; D is perhaps TRBD1 (5 bases). This CDR3 spans 12 amino acids. V lost 5 bases and J 4 bases, leaving 8 bases between the germline ends. CDR1 is MNHNY and CDR2 is SVGAGI in the germline V gene (reference sequence). The DNA for the CDR3 is TGTGCCAGCAGTGACAGCTCAGAGACCCAGTACTTC. Its protein is CASSDSSETQYF.

This clonotype was seen a handful of times. The rearrangement joins TRBV7-9 to TRBJ2-1; TRBD2 matches 7 bases. J lost 10 bases, V lost 0 bases, and 3 bases had no gene match. The germline V gene encodes CDR1 SEHNR and CDR2 FQNEAQ (reference sequence). This CDR3 is built from 13 residues. As DNA, the CDR3 is TGTGCCAGCAGCTTAGCGGGAGGGGTCGAGCAGTTCTTC. Protein sequence: CASSLAGGVEQFF.

CDR3 sequence: CASSLRDRANYGYTF. CDR3 nucleotides: TGTGCCAGCAGCCTCCGGGACAGGGCTAACTATGGCTACACCTTC. The gene calls are TRBV3-1 and TRBJ1-2; 9 bases align to TRBD1. With V trimmed by 4 bases and J by 0 bases, 3 bases remained unmatched. CDR1 and CDR2 from the germline V gene are LGHDT and YNNKEL (reference sequence). CDR3 length equals 15 residues.

This clonotype was seen ten or more times. This chain uses TRBV15 with TRBJ2-7; 7 nucleotides match TRBD1. After removal of 1 base from V and 6 bases from J, the junction contained 12 bases not matched to a gene. Per the germline V gene, CDR1 is LNHNV and CDR2 is YYDKDF (reference sequence). The CDR3 contains 16 residues. The DNA of the CDR3 is TGTGCCACCAGCAGAGGGACAGGACGAAGGGATGGCGAGCAGTACTTC. It specifies CATSRGTGRRDGEQYF.

The chain uses TRBV7-8 and TRBJ2-6; D is possibly TRBD1 or TRBD2 (6 bases each). V was cut by 3 bases and J by 3 bases, with 18 bases left in between. Germline V CDR1 and CDR2: SGHVS, FQNEAQ. The CDR3 totals 18 residues. This CDR3 is CASSFSRGLRDGANVLTF. CDR3 bases: TGTGCCAGCAGCTTTTCCAGGGGACTTAGAGATGGGGCCAACGTCCTGACTTTC. The full variable domain, rest sourced from reference TRBV7-8 and TRBJ2-6, is GAGVSQSPRYKVAKRGQDVALRCDPISGHVSLFWYQQALGQGPEFLTYFQNEAQLDKSGLPSDRFFAERPEGSVSTLKIQRTQQEDSAVYLCASSFSRGLRDGANVLTFGAGSRLTVL.

This clonotype occurred many times. The CDR3 is CASSPGLVGDTQYF. Here the CDR3 DNA reads TGTGCCAGCAGCCCCGGACTAGTCGGAGATACGCAGTATTTT. The J gene is TRBJ2-3, the V gene TRBV3-1, with TRBD2 matching 7 bases. Germline-derived CDR1 and CDR2 are LGHDT and YNNKEL (reference sequence). V dropped 4 bases and J dropped 5; count of bases not matched to a gene: 6. CDR3 length equals 14 residues.

This clonotype was observed a handful of times. The chain uses TRBV7-9 and TRBJ2-1; D not certain. Trimming shortened V by 5 bases and J by 6 bases, and 17 bases separated the two germline ends. CDR1 and CDR2 from the germline V gene are SEHNR and FQNEAQ (reference sequence). The CDR3 is made up of 15 amino acids. CDR3 DNA: TGTGCCAGCAGCCCCCGGACGGGTTGGGGCAATGAGCAGTTCTTC. It is translated as CASSPRTGWGNEQFF.

This clonotype was picked up many times. The gene calls are TRBV12-3 or TRBV12-4 and TRBJ1-5; 10 bases agree with TRBD1. Unmatched junction bases numbered 9, after V lost 7 bases and J lost 0 bases. This CDR3 comprises 17 residues. The CDR3 region has the DNA TGTGCCAGCACCTGGGACAGGGGTCCGTATAGCAATCAGCCCCAGCATTTT. Translation: CASTWDRGPYSNQPQHF.

The CDR3 coding sequence is TGTGCCAGCAGCCAAGCCCCTAGCGGGGGGTTCGAGCAGTACTTC. Translating it yields CASSQAPSGGFEQYF. The chain recombines TRBV3-1 with TRBJ2-7; 11 bases line up with TRBD2. The CDR3 is 15 amino acids. Germline V gene data show CDR1 as LGHDT and CDR2 as YNNKEL (reference sequence). V lost 1 base, J lost 6 bases, and 5 bases stayed unmatched.

The chain joins TRBV7-9 to TRBJ1-1; tentatively, D is TRBD1 (5 bases). V lost 5 bases and J 8 bases, leaving 12 bases between the germline ends. CDR1 is SEHNR and CDR2 is FQNEAQ in the germline V gene (reference sequence). The CDR3 extends over 12 amino acids. The CDR3: CASSLTVKEAFF. The CDR3 DNA reads as TGTGCCAGCAGCCTGACAGTGAAGGAAGCTTTCTTT. Full variable domain (rest looked up from reference TRBV7-9 and TRBJ1-1): DTGVSQNPRHKITKRGQNVTFRCDPISEHNRLYWYRQTLGQGPEFLTYFQNEAQLEKSRLLSDRFSAERPKGSFSTLEIQRTEQGDSAMYLCASSLTVKEAFFGQGTRLTVV.

This clonotype has just a few counts. The V and J genes are TRBV14 and TRBJ2-1; a weak D match, TRBD2 (5 bases). Per germline, CDR1 SGHDN and CDR2 FVKESK. The CDR3 extends over 15 amino acids. V shed 4 bases and J shed 0 bases, with 10 bases lying between them. The CDR3 sequence is CASSPTRFSYNEQFF. The CDR3 DNA reads as TGTGCCAGCAGCCCTACTAGGTTCTCCTACAATGAGCAGTTCTTC.

This clonotype turned up a few times. This chain connects TRBV5-6 to TRBJ2-2, with TRBD2 matching over 12 bases. CDR3 length: 17 amino acids. Trimming at V came to 5 bases and at J to 5 bases, leaving 10 bases not matched to a gene. The V gene's germline CDR1 is SGHDT and CDR2 YYEEEE. This chain's CDR3 is CASSYPGLAGRTGELFF. The CDR3, as DNA: TGTGCCAGCAGTTATCCGGGACTAGCGGGTCGGACCGGGGAGCTGTTTTTT.

This clonotype was seen more than once but under ten times. This sequence joins TRBV20-1 and TRBJ2-7, with D hard to call. V shed 5 bases and J shed 2 bases, with 13 bases lying between them. This CDR3 contains 13 residues. Germline CDR1 DFQATT, CDR2 SNEGSKA (reference sequence). The CDR3 nucleotides are TGCAGTGCTCCCACAAACGGAGCCTACGAGCAGTACTTC. It translates to CSAPTNGAYEQYF.